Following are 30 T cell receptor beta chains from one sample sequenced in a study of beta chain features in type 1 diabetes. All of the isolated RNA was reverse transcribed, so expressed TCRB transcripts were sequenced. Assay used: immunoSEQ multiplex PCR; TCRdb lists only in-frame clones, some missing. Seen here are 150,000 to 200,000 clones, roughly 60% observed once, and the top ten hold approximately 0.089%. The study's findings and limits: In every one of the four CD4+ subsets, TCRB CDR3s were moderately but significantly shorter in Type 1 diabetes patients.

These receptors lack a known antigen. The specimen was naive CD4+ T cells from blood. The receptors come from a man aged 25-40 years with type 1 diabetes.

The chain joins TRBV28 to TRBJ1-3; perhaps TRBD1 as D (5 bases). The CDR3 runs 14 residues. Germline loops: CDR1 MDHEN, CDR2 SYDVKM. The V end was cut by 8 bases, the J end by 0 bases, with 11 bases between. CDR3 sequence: CASRPGPSGNTIYF. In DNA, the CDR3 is TGTGCCAGCCGACCGGGGCCCTCTGGAAACACCATATATTTT.

The CDR3 protein is CASSLGAGTDYEQYF. The CDR3 DNA reads TGCGCCAGCAGCTTGGGTGCAGGAACTGACTACGAGCAGTACTTC. The J gene is TRBJ2-7, the V gene TRBV5-1, with no clear D. Germline CDR1 SGHRS, CDR2 YFSETQ. This CDR3 contains 15 residues. Trimming took off 0 bases at V and 3 bases at J, with 13 bases between the two ends.

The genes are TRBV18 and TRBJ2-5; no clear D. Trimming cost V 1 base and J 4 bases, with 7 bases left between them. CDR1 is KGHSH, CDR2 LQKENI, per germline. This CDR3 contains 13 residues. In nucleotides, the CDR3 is TGTGCCAGCTCACCACTTTCGTCAGAGACCCAGTACTTC. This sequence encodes CASSPLSSETQYF. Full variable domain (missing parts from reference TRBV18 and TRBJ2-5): NAGVMQNPRHLVRRRGQEARLRCSPMKGHSHVYWYRQLPEEGLKFMVYLQKENIIDESGMPKERFSAEFPKEGPSILRIQQVVRGDSAAYFCASSPLSSETQYFGPGTRLLVL.

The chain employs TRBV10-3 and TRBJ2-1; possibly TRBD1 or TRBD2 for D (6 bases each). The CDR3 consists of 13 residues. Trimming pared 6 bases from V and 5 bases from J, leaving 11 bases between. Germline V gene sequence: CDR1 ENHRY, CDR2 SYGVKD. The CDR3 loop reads CAIRQGGDNEQFF. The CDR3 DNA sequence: TGTGCCATCAGACAGGGAGGAGACAATGAGCAGTTCTTC.

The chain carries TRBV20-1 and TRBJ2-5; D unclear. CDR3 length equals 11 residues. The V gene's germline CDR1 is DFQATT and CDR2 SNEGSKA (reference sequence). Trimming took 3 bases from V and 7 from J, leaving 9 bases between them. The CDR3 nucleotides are TGCAGTGCTAGTCGTCGCGGGACCCAGTACTTC. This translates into CSASRRGTQYF.

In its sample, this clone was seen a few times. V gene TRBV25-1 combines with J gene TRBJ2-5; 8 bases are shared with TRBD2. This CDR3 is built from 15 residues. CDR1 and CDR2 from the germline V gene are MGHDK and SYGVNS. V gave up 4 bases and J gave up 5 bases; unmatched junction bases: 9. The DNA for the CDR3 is TGTGCCAGCAGTGTTGGAGGACTAGCAGGGGAGACCCAGTACTTC. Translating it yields CASSVGGLAGETQYF.

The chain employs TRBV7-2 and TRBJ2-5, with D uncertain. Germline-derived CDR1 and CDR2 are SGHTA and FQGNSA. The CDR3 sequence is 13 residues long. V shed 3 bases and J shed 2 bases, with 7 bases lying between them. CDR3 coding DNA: TGTGCCAGCAGCTTGGAAAGACAAGAGACCCAGTACTTC. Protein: CASSLERQETQYF.

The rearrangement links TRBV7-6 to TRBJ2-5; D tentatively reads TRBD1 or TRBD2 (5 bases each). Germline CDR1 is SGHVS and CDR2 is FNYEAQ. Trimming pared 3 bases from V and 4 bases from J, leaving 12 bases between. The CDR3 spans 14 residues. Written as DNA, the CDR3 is TGTGCCAGCAGCTTGCCGCAGGGAGCAGAGACCCAGTACTTC. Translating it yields CASSLPQGAETQYF.

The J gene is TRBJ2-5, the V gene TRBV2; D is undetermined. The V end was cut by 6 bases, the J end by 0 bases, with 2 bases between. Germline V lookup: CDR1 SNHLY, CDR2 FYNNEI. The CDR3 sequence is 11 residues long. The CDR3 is CASRNQETQYF. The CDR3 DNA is TGTGCCAGCAGGAACCAAGAGACCCAGTACTTC.

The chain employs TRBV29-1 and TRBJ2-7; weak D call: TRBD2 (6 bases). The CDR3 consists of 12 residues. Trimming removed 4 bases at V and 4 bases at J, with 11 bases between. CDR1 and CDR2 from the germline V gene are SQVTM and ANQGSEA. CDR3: CSVGEDRYEQYF. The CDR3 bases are TGCAGCGTTGGGGAGGACCGGTACGAGCAGTACTTC.

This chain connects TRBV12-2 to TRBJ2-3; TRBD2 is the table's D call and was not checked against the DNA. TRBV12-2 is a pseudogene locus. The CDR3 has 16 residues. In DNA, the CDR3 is TGTGCAAGTCGCGTCGGACTAGCGGGGTTAGGGGATACGCAGTATTTT. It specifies CASRVGLAGLGDTQYF.

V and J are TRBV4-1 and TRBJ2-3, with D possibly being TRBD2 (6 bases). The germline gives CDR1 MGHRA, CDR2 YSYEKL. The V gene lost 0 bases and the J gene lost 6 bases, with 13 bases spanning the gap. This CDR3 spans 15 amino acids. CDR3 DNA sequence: TGCGCCAGCAGCCAAGATTCGGCAGGGAGGGATACGCAGTATTTT. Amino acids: CASSQDSAGRDTQYF.

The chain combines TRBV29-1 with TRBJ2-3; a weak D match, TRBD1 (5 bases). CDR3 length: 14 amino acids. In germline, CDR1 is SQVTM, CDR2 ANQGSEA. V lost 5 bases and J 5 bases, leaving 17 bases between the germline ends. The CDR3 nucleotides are TGCAGCGTTTTCAGGGTAGGGTCGGTAGATACGCAGTATTTT. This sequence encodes CSVFRVGSVDTQYF.

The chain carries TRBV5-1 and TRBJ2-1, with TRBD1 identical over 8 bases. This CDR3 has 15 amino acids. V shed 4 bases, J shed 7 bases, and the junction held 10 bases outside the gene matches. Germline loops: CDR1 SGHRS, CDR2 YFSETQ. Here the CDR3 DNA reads TGCGCCAGCAGCCCGGGACAGGCACCGGGTAATGAGCAGTTCTTC. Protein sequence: CASSPGQAPGNEQFF.

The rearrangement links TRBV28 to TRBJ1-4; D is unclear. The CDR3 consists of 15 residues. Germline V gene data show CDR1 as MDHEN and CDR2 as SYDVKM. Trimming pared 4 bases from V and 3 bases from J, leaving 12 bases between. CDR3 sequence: CASSYRVGANEKLFF. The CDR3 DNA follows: TGTGCCAGCAGTTATCGGGTCGGGGCTAATGAAAAACTGTTTTTT.

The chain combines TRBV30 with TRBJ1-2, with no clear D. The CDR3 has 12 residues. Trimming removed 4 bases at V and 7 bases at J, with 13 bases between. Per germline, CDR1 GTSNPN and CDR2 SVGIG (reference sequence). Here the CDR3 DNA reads TGTGCCTGGACCGTCACAGAGGCTGGCTACACCTTC. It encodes CAWTVTEAGYTF.

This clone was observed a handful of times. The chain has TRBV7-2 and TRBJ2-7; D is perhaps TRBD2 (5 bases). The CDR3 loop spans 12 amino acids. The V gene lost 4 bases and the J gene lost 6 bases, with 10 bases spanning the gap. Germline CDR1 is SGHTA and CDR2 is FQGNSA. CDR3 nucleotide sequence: TGTGCCAGCAGCTCGAGGGCTTCCGAGCAGTACTTC. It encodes CASSSRASEQYF.

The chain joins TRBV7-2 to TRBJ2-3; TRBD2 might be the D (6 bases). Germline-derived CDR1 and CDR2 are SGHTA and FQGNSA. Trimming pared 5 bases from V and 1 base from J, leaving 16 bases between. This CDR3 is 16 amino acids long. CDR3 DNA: TGTGCCAGCAGCCGAGGAGGTCGGAGGGGCACAGATACGCAGTATTTT. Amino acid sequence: CASSRGGRRGTDTQYF. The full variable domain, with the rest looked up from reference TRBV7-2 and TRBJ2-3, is GAGVSQSPSNKVTEKGKDVELRCDPISGHTALYWYRQSLGQGLEFLIYFQGNSAPDKSGLPSDRFSAERTGGSVSTLTIQRTQQEDSAVYLCASSRGGRRGTDTQYFGPGTRLTVL.

CDR3 amino acids: CASSLRIDTQYF. CDR3 in DNA: TGTGCCAGCAGCTTACGAATAGATACGCAGTATTTT. The chain has TRBV7-2 and TRBJ2-3; D unclear. The V gene's germline CDR1 is SGHTA and CDR2 FQGNSA. The CDR3 extends over 12 amino acids. V lost 2 bases, J lost 5 bases, and 5 bases lay in between.

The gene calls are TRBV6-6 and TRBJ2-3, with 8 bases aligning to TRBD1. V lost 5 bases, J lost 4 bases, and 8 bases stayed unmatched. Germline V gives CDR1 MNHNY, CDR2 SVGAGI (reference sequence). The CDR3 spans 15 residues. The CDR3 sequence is CASSRRQGQSDTQYF. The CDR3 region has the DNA TGTGCCAGCAGTCGGAGACAGGGGCAATCAGATACGCAGTATTTT.

This CDR3 reads CASSYAGTVAFYEQYF. CDR3 nucleotide sequence: TGTGCCAGCAGTTACGCCGGGACAGTCGCGTTCTACGAGCAGTACTTC. The rearrangement links TRBV28 to TRBJ2-7; 7 positions match TRBD1. This CDR3 contains 16 residues. Trimming removed 4 bases from V and 3 bases from J; junction bases left unmatched: 12. In germline, CDR1 is MDHEN, CDR2 SYDVKM.

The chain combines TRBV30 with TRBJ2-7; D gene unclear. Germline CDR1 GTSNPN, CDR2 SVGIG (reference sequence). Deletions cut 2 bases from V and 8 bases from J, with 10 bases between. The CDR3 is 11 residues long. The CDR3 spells CAWSPTEQQYF. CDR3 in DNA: TGTGCCTGGAGTCCAACAGAGCAGCAGTACTTC.

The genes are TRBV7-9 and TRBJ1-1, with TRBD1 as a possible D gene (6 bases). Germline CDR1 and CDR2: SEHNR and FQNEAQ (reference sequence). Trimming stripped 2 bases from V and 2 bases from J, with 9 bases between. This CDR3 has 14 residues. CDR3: CASSLLQGNTEAFF. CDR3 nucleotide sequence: TGTGCCAGCAGCTTACTACAGGGAAACACTGAAGCTTTCTTT.

The CDR3 is CAISAGTALYEQYF. In nucleotides, the CDR3 is TGTGCCATCAGCGCGGGGACAGCGCTCTACGAGCAGTACTTC. This sequence joins TRBV10-3 and TRBJ2-7; a weak D match, TRBD1 (7 bases). Trimming took 6 bases from V and 3 from J, leaving 15 bases between them. Germline V lookup: CDR1 ENHRY, CDR2 SYGVKD. The CDR3 runs to 14 residues.

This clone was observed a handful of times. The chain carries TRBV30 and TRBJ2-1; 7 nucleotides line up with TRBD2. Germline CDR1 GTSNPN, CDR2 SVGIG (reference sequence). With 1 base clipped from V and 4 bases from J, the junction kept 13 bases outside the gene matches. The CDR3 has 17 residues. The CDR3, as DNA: TGTGCCTGGAGTGCCCCTCCGACTAGCCCAAATTACAATGAGCAGTTCTTC. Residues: CAWSAPPTSPNYNEQFF.

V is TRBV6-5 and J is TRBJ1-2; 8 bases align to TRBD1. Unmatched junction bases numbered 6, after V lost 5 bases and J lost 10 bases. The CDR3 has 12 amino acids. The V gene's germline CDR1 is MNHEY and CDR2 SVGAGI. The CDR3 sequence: CASSALTGDYTF. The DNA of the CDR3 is TGTGCCAGCAGTGCGCTGACAGGGGACTACACCTTC.

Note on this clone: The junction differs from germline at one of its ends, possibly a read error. CDR3 residues: CASSFGTSIGNEQFF. CDR3 in DNA: TGTGCTAGCAGCTTCGGGACTAGCATCGGCAATGAGCAGTTCTTC. V and J are TRBV7-7 and TRBJ2-1; TRBD2 aligns across 9 bases. This CDR3 contains 15 residues. Germline-derived CDR1 and CDR2 are SSHAT and FNYEAQ (reference sequence).

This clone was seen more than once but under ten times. DNA for the CDR3: TGTGCCAGCGGAAGGACAGGTGTGCCCTCTGGGGCCAACGTCCTGACTTTC. This gives the protein CASGRTGVPSGANVLTF. The chain joins TRBV2 to TRBJ2-6; 7 nucleotides match TRBD1. Trimming at V came to 8 bases and at J to 0 bases, leaving 10 bases not matched to a gene. CDR3 size: 17 residues. Germline CDR1 is SNHLY and CDR2 is FYNNEI.

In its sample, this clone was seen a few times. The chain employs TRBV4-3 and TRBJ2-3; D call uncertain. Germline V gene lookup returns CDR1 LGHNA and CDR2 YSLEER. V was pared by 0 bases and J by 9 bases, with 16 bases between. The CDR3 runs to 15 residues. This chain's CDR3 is CASSQDLQVSWTQYF. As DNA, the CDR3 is TGCGCCAGCAGCCAAGATCTCCAAGTTTCGTGGACGCAGTATTTT.

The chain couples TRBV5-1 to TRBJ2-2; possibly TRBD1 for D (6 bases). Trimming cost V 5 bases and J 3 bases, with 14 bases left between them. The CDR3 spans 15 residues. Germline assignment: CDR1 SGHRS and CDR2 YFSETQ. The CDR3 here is CASRTGISYTGELFF. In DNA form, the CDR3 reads TGCGCCAGCAGAACAGGGATTTCGTACACCGGGGAGCTGTTTTTT.